Sequencing of this TCR beta chain was carried out in a study of CD39 and CD103 CD8 tumor-infiltrating T cells. After removal of 6 bases from V and 2 bases from J, the junction contained 10 bases not matched to a gene. The germline V gene has CDR1 LNHNV and CDR2 YYDKDF (reference sequence). The CDR3 is 16 amino acids. DNA input per subset was roughly 8,500 to 110,000 sorted cells. Using immunoSEQ multiplex PCR, the repertoire was profiled, and TCRdb retains in-frame clones only, with some absent. This table has some 16,000 clones, 85% to 95% appearing once. The source is a human donor with head and neck squamous cell carcinoma. Input material: CD8+ T cells sorted from blood. The subset denotes: total memory CD8 T cells (CD45RA-CCR7+/-) from blood or uninvolved lymph node. This chain links TRBV15 with TRBJ2-3; 8 positions agree with TRBD1. Written as DNA, the CDR3 is TGTGCCACCAGAAACGACAGGGGACTTACCACAGATACGCAGTATTTT. Protein sequence: CATRNDRGLTTDTQYF.